The source of this T cell receptor (beta chain) is a study of a mutant IDH1 vaccine in newly diagnosed glioma. Notes on this clone: No antigen is known for it.

Sequenced by immunoSEQ multiplex PCR; TCRdb stores in-frame clones only, minus some. The sample contains some 30,000 clones, roughly 90% of which appear only once. Time point meaning: week 23, last vaccination. Every vaccine dose comprised 300 ug of mutant IDH1 20-mer peptide plus topical imiquimod. Trimming took 1 base from V and 6 from J; bases not matched to a gene: 11. This CDR3 comprises 16 residues. Germline lookup yields CDR1 SGHNT and CDR2 YYREEE (reference sequence). V and J are TRBV5-4 and TRBJ1-1, with TRBD1 matching 8 bases. This specimen was PBMCs, taken from a glioma patient whose treatment included an IDH1 peptide vaccine. The sequence derives from a man aged 35 to 55 with glioma. In DNA, the CDR3 is TGTGCCAGCAGCTTGCCCCATCTCCAGGGGGCCGCTGAAGCTTTCTTT. This gives the protein CASSLPHLQGAAEAFF.